This is a list of T cell receptor beta chains from one sample in a study of cytomegalovirus exposure and HLA in healthy donors. TCRdb's copy holds only in-frame clones and misses some; the assay was immunoSEQ multiplex PCR. The repertoire includes approximately 81,000 clones, 85% to 95% of them detected once, and 0.65% to 0.7% sits in the top ten. Sequenced material: PBMCs. The receptor source for this set is a man younger than 30 in good health and CMV-seronegative. The CDR3 runs from the conserved cysteine through the conserved F or W. A D gene is named only where the DNA matches it firmly. Rows may omit the clone size; those that give it use once, few, many or a size class.

TRBV19	.	TRBJ1-5	.	CASSSFSPVFQPQHF	TGTGCCAGTAGTAGTTTCTCGCCAGTCTTCCAGCCCCAGCATTTT
TRBV5-4	.	TRBJ1-2	TRBD1	CASSFMGTDGYTF	TGTGCCAGCAGCTTCATGGGGACAGATGGCTACACCTTC
TRBV19	.	TRBJ2-1	.	CASTPTGWNEQFF	TGTGCCAGTACTCCTACAGGGTGGAATGAGCAGTTCTTC
TRBV5-4	once	TRBJ1-1	TRBD1	CASSFLGQGVTEAFF	TGTGCCAGCAGCTTCCTGGGACAGGGAGTCACTGAAGCTTTCTTT
TRBV25-1	.	TRBJ2-7	TRBD2	CASSDRLAGAGEQYF	TGTGCCAGCAGTGATAGACTAGCGGGAGCCGGCGAGCAGTACTTC
TRBV7-2	.	TRBJ2-1	TRBD1	CASSLDGDRTSEEQFF	TGTGCCAGCAGCTTGGATGGGGACAGGACGTCGGAGGAGCAGTTCTTC
TRBV27	.	TRBJ2-3	.	CASSSRQLGTDTQYF	TGTGCCAGCAGTTCACGACAGTTGGGGACAGATACGCAGTATTTT
TRBV7-3	.	TRBJ1-5	.	CASSPQGGDNQPQHF	TGTGCCAGCAGCCCCCAGGGAGGGGACAATCAGCCCCAGCATTTT
TRBV13	.	TRBJ2-7	TRBD1	CASSPWDRIHEQYF	TGTGCCAGCAGCCCGTGGGACAGGATCCACGAGCAGTACTTC
TRBV5-4	.	TRBJ1-1	.	CASSILPTEAFF	TGTGCCAGCAGCATACTGCCCACTGAAGCTTTCTTT
TRBV5-1	.	TRBJ2-3	.	CASSLSTGGRGRTDTQYF	TGCGCCAGCAGCTTATCGACGGGGGGCAGGGGGCGCACAGATACGCAGTATTTT
TRBV6-5	.	TRBJ1-1	.	CASSYGGGAGLVEAFF	TGTGCCAGCAGTTACGGCGGGGGAGCAGGTTTAGTAGAAGCTTTCTTT
TRBV11-3	.	TRBJ2-5	TRBD2	CASSLGGLAGAVQETQYF	TGTGCCAGCAGCTTAGGAGGACTAGCGGGAGCGGTTCAAGAGACCCAGTACTTC
TRBV27	.	TRBJ1-1	.	CASSLSYEREAFF	TGTGCCAGCAGTTTATCGTACGAGAGAGAAGCTTTCTTT
TRBV19	.	TRBJ1-2	.	CASSTSDREYGYTF	TGTGCCAGTAGTACCTCGGACAGAGAGTATGGCTACACCTTC
TRBV18	.	TRBJ2-7	TRBD1	CASSPRGTAYEQYF	TGTGCCAGCTCACCACGGGGGACAGCCTACGAGCAGTACTTC
TRBV6-1	.	TRBJ2-7	TRBD1	CAILTGSLAEEQYF	TGTGCCATCCTGACAGGGAGTTTAGCAGAGGAGCAGTACTTC
TRBV5-4	.	TRBJ2-7	TRBD1	CASSLGPGQGREQYF	TGTGCCAGCAGTCTGGGCCCGGGACAGGGGCGCGAGCAGTACTTC
TRBV7-9	.	TRBJ1-1	.	CASSSIQGRARPHEAFF	TGTGCCAGCAGCTCCATCCAGGGTAGAGCCCGACCACATGAAGCTTTCTTT
TRBV2	.	TRBJ2-1	.	CASSEWSEQFF	TGTGCCAGCAGTGAATGGAGTGAGCAGTTCTTC
TRBV7-9	.	TRBJ2-7	TRBD1	CASSFIVTGEQYF	TGTGCCAGCAGCTTCATCGTGACAGGGGAGCAGTACTTC
TRBV19	.	TRBJ1-2	TRBD1	CASSAGQGANYGYTF	TGTGCCAGTAGTGCGGGACAGGGAGCTAACTATGGCTACACCTTC
TRBV6-4	.	TRBJ2-1	TRBD1	CASSDSETGGNEQFF	TGTGCCAGCAGTGACTCGGAGACAGGGGGCAATGAGCAGTTCTTC
TRBV10-3	.	TRBJ2-7	TRBD1	CAISDPGQKYEQYF	TGTGCCATCAGTGACCCGGGACAGAAATACGAGCAGTACTTC
TRBV6-1	.	TRBJ1-5	.	CASSEGGKGNQPQHF	TGTGCCAGCAGTGAAGGAGGGAAAGGCAATCAGCCCCAGCATTTT
TRBV25-1	.	TRBJ1-2	.	CASSEFGDGGYTF	TGTGCCAGCAGTGAATTCGGAGACGGCGGCTACACCTTC
TRBV30	once	TRBJ2-7	.	CAWRHDSHYEQYF	TGTGCCTGGAGGCACGACAGCCACTACGAGCAGTACTTC
TRBV5-1	.	TRBJ2-7	TRBD1	CASSRTGSYEQYF	TGCGCCAGCAGCAGGACAGGCTCCTACGAGCAGTACTTC
TRBV18	.	TRBJ2-7	TRBD1	CASSPTGTGVSYEQYF	TGTGCCAGCTCACCAACCGGGACAGGGGTCTCCTACGAGCAGTACTTC
TRBV5-8	.	TRBJ2-7	TRBD1	CASRWVGGQESYEQYF	TGTGCCAGCAGATGGGTTGGGGGACAGGAAAGCTACGAGCAGTACTTC
TRBV19	.	TRBJ1-5	.	CASNNSLGGPNQPQHF	TGTGCCAGTAACAACTCGTTGGGGGGGCCGAATCAGCCCCAGCATTTT
TRBV5-4	.	TRBJ1-2	TRBD1	CASSSGVGRGYANYGYTF	TGTGCCAGCAGCTCTGGGGTCGGCAGGGGGTACGCTAACTATGGCTACACCTTC
TRBV2	.	TRBJ1-1	TRBD1	CASRPTGGFAEAFF	TGTGCCAGCAGACCTACAGGGGGCTTCGCTGAAGCTTTCTTT
TRBV2	.	TRBJ1-5	TRBD1	CASKDRENQPQHF	TGTGCCAGCAAAGACAGGGAAAATCAGCCCCAGCATTTT
TRBV5-1	.	TRBJ1-4	.	CASSLAGGGATNEKLFF	TGCGCCAGCAGCTTGGCCGGGGGTGGTGCGACTAATGAAAAACTGTTTTTT
TRBV29-1	.	TRBJ2-7	TRBD1	CSGLPGQGYEQYF	TGCAGCGGATTACCGGGACAGGGGTACGAGCAGTACTTC
TRBV7-9	.	TRBJ2-7	.	CASSLDEDPRSYEQYF	TGTGCCAGCAGCTTAGATGAGGATCCAAGGAGTTACGAGCAGTACTTC
TRBV7-3	once	TRBJ2-1	.	CASSSPGSSSFNEQFF	TGTGCCAGCAGCTCACCCGGGTCCTCCTCTTTCAATGAGCAGTTCTTC
TRBV4-2	.	TRBJ1-4	.	CASSQALDNLNEKLFF	TGTGCCAGCAGCCAAGCTCTCGACAATTTGAATGAAAAACTGTTTTTT
TRBV5-1	.	TRBJ2-1	.	CASSLPKHGQRERGSYNEQFF	TGCGCCAGCAGCTTGCCCAAACACGGACAGAGGGAACGAGGATCCTACAATGAGCAGTTCTTC